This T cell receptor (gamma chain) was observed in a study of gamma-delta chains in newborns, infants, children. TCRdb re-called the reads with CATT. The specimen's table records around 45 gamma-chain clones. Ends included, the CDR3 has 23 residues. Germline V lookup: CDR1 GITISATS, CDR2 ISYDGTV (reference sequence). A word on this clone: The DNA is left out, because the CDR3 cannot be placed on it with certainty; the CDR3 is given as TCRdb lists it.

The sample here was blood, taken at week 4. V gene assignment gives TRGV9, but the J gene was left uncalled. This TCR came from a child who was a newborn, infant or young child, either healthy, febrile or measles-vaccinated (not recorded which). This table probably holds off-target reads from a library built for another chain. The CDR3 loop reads CACDGVSSWDTRQMFFGTGIKLF.